The present entry profiles one T cell receptor beta chain with its context. Antigen specificity is unknown. This specimen comes from a study of cytomegalovirus exposure and HLA in healthy donors. General study findings and limits: Presence/absence comparisons presumed near-even sequencing depth among donors. Immune exposure information comprised only CMV serostatus. A later analysis reported that several of the most significant clusters appeared to be linked to common viral pathogens, among them Epstein-Barr virus.

Germline V gene lookup returns CDR1 SNHLY and CDR2 FYNNEI. Trimming took 11 bases from V and 2 from J, leaving 12 bases between them. The CDR3 runs to 13 residues. 13 Jbeta primers and 60 Vbeta primers were used for the PCR. Using immunoSEQ multiplex PCR, the repertoire was profiled, and TCRdb retains in-frame clones only, with some absent. The repertoire has around 150,000 clones, around four fifths of them found once; the top ten carry approximately 1.9%. This cohort consisted of healthy bone marrow donors. The sample consisted of PBMCs. This sequence originates from a man aged 18 to 30 in good health and CMV-seronegative. This chain joins TRBV2 and TRBJ1-4, with D maybe TRBD1 (5 bases). CDR3 bases: TGTGCCGGCGGCGGGGCCACTAATGAAAAACTGTTTTTT. It codes for CAGGGATNEKLFF.